Each of the 3 T cell receptor beta chains below was sequenced from the same sample in a study of blood T cell repertoires in COVID-19. Repertoires were generated with immunoSEQ multiplex PCR, while TCRdb's copy carries only in-frame clones and drops some. This sample yields 650,000 to 800,000 clones, of which 85% to 90% are seen a single time; around 0.3% belongs to the top ten. Sequenced sample: peripheral blood. The receptor set was obtained from a woman under 30 with acute or convalescent COVID-19.

This clone was found once. CDR3 region: CASSPGAINQPQHF. The CDR3 bases are TGTGCCAGCTCACCGGGGGCAATCAATCAGCCCCAGCATTTT. The chain employs TRBV18 and TRBJ1-5; D perhaps matches TRBD1 (6 bases). Germline V gene data show CDR1 as KGHSH and CDR2 as LQKENI. The CDR3 loop spans 14 amino acids. Trimming cost V 3 bases and J 3 bases, with 9 bases left between them.

The chain joins TRBV19 to TRBJ1-1; 7 bases match TRBD1. J was trimmed by 4 bases and V by 5 bases; bases with no gene match: 13. The germline V gene encodes CDR1 LNHDA and CDR2 SQIVND (reference sequence). The CDR3 runs to 16 residues. DNA for the CDR3: TGTGCCAGTAGTCCGGTCTACAGGGGCTCTAGCACTGAAGCTTTCTTT. It is translated as CASSPVYRGSSTEAFF.

The V call is TRBV7-6, the J call TRBJ2-1; D gene ambiguous. CDR3 length: 14 residues. Trimming cost V 3 bases and J 5 bases, with 11 bases left between them. Per germline, CDR1 SGHVS and CDR2 FNYEAQ. The CDR3 is CASSFRPVHNEQFF. The CDR3 DNA follows: TGTGCCAGCAGCTTCCGCCCGGTTCACAATGAGCAGTTCTTC.